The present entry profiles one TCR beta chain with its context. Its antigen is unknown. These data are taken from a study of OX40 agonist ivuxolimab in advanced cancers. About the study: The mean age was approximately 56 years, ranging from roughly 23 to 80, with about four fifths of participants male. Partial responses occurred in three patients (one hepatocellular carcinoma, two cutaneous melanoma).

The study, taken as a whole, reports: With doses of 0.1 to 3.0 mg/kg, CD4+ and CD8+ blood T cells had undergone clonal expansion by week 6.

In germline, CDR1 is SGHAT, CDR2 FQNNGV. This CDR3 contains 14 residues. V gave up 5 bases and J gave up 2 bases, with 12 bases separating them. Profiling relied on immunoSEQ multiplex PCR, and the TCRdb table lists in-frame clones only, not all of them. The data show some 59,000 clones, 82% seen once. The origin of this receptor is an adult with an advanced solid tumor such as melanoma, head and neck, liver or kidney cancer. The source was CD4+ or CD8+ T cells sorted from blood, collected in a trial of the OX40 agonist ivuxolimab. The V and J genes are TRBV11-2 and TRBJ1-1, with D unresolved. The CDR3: CASSPLRVNTEAFF. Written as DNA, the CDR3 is TGTGCCAGCAGCCCCCTCCGGGTAAACACTGAAGCTTTCTTT.